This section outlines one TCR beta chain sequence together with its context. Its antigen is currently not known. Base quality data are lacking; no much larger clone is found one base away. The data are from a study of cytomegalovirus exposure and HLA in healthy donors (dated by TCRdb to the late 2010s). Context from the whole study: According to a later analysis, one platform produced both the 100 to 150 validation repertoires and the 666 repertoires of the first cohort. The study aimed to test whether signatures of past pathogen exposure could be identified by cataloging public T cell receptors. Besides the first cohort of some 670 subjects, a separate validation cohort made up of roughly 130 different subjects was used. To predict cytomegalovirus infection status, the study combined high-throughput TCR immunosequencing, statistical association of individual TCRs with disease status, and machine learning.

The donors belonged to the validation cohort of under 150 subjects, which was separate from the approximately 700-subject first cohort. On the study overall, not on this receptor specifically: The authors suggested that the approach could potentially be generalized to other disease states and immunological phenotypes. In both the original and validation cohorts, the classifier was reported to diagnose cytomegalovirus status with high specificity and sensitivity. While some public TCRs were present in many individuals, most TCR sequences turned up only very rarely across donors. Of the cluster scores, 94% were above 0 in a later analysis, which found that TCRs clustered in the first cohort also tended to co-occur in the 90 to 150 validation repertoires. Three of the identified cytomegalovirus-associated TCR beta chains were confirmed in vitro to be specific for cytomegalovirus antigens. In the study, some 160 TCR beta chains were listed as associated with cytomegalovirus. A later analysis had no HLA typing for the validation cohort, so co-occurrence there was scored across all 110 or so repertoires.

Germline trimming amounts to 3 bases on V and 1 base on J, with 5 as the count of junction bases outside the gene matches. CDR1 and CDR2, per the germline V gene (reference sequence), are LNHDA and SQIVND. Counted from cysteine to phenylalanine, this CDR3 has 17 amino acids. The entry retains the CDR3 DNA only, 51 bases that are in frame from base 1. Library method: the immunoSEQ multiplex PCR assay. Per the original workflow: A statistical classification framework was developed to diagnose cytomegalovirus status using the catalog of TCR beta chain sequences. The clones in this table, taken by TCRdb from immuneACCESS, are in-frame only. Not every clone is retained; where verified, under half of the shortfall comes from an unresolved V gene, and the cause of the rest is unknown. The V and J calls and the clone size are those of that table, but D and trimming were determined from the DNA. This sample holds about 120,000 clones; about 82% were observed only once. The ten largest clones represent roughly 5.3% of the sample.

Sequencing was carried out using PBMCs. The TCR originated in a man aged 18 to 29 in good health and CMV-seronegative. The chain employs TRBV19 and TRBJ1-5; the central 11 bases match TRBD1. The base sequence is TGTGCCAGTAGTATTGGACAGGGGGCAGGAAGCAATCAGCCCCAGCATTTT. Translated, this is CASSIGQGAGSNQPQHF.